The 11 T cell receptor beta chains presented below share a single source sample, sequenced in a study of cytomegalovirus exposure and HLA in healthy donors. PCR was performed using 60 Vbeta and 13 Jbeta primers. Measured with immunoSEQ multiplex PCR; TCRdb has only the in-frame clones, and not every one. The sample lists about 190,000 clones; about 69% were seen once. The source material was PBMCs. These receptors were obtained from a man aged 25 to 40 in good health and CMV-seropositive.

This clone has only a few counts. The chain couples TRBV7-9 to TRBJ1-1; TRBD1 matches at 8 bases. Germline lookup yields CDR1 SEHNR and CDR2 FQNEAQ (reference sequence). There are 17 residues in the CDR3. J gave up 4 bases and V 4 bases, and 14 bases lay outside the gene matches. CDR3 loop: CASSWGQGAVGGTEAFF. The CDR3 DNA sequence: TGTGCCAGCAGCTGGGGGCAGGGGGCGGTCGGAGGCACTGAAGCTTTCTTT.

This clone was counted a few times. The CDR3: CASSSLAGGNTGELFF. CDR3 nucleotides: TGTGCCAGCAGTAGCCTAGCGGGAGGAAACACCGGGGAGCTGTTTTTT. V usage is TRBV27 and J usage is TRBJ2-2; 11 bases fit TRBD2. Germline V gene data show CDR1 as MNHEY and CDR2 as SMNVEV (reference sequence). The CDR3 totals 16 residues. V lost 5 bases and J lost 2; bases outside the gene matches: 4.

CDR3 amino acids: CASSPQGIGTDTQYF. The CDR3 DNA reads TGTGCCAGCTCCCCTCAGGGTATAGGCACAGATACGCAGTATTTT. The V call is TRBV18, the J call TRBJ2-3, with TRBD1 as a possible D gene (5 bases). Germline V gene data show CDR1 as KGHSH and CDR2 as LQKENI. Between the trimmed V and J ends, which lost 6 bases and 1 base, there was a span of 14 bases. The CDR3 has 15 residues.

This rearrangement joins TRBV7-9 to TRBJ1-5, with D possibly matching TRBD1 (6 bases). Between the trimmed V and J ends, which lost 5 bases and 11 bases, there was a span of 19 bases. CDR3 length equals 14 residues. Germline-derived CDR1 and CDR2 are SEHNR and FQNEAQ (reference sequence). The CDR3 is CASSPAGAAWAQHF. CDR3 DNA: TGTGCCAGCAGCCCTGCAGGGGCCGCCTGGGCCCAGCATTTT.

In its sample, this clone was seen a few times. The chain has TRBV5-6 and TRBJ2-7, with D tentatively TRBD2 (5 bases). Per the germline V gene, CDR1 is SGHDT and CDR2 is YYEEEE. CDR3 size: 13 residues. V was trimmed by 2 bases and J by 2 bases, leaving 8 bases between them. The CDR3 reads CASSLAAPYEQYF. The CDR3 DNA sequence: TGTGCCAGCAGCTTAGCGGCACCCTACGAGCAGTACTTC.

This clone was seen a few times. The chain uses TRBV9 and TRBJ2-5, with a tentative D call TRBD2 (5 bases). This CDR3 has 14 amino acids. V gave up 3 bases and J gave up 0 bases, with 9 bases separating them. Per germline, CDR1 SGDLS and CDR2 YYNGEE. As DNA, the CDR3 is TGTGCCAGCAGCGCAGAGGACTACCAAGAGACCCAGTACTTC. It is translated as CASSAEDYQETQYF.

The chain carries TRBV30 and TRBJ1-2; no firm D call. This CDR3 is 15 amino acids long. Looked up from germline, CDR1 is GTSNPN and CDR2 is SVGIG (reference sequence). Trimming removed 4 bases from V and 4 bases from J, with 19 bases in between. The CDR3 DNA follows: TGTGCCTGGACACGTCGGGAGGGCGGTCCCTATGGCTACACCTTC. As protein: CAWTRREGGPYGYTF.

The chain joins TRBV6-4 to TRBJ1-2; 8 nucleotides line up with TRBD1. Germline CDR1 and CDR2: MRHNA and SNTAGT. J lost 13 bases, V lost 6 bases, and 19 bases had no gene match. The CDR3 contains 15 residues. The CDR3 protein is CASRINPTGGANCTF. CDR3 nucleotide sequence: TGTGCCAGCAGAATCAACCCTACAGGGGGGGCGAATTGCACCTTC.

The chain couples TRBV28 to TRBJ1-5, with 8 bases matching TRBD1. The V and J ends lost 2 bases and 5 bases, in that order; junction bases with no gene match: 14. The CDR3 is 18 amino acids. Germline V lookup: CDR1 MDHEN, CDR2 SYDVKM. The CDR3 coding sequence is TGTGCCAGCAGTTTAATATCTGGGCAGGGGGCCGTATATCAGCCCCAGCATTTT. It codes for CASSLISGQGAVYQPQHF.

The CDR3 DNA reads as TGTGCCAGTACCCTGGGACAGGGATGGACTGAAGCTTTCTTT. Translating it yields CASTLGQGWTEAFF. The chain has TRBV19 and TRBJ1-1; 9 nucleotides agree with TRBD1. Germline V gene data show CDR1 as LNHDA and CDR2 as SQIVND (reference sequence). V was clipped by 7 bases and J by 5 bases; unmatched bases: 8. This CDR3 comprises 14 residues. The full variable domain, its missing parts supplied by reference TRBV19 and TRBJ1-1, is DGGITQSPKYLFRKEGQNVTLSCEQNLNHDAMYWYRQDPGQGLRLIYYSQIVNDFQKGDIAEGYSVSREKKESFPLTVTSAQKNPTAFYLCASTLGQGWTEAFFGQGTRLTVV.

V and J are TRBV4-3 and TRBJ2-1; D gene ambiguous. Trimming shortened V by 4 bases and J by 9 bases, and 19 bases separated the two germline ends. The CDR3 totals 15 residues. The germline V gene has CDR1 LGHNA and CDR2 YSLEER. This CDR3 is CASSPTTNQWSEQFF. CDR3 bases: TGCGCCAGCAGCCCCACCACCAACCAATGGAGTGAGCAGTTCTTC.